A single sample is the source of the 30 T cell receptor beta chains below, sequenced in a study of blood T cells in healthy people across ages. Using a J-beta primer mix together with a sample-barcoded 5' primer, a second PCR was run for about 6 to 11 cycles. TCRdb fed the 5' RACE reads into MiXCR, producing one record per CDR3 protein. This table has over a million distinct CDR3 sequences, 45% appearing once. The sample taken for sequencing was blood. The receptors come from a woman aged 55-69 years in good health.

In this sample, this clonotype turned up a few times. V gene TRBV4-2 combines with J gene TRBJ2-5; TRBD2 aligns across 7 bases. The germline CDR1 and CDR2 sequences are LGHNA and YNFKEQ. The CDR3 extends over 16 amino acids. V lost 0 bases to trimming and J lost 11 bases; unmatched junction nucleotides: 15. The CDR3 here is CASSQDWTGGLGEQYF. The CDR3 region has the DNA TGTGCCAGCAGCCAAGATTGGACGGGAGGTCTAGGAGAGCAGTACTTC.

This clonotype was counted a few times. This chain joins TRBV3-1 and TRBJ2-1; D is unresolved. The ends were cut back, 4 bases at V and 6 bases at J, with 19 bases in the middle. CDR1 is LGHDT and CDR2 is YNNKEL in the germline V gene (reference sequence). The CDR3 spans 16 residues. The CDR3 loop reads CASSPTVRETGNEQFF. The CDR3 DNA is TGTGCCAGCAGCCCGACCGTTAGGGAAACGGGCAATGAGCAGTTCTTC.

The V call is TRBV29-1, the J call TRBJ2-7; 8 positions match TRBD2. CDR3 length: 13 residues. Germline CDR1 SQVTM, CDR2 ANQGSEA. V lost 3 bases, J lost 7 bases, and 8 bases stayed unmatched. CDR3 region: CSVDVGAGGEQYF. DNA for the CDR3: TGCAGCGTTGACGTGGGGGCGGGAGGTGAGCAGTACTTC.

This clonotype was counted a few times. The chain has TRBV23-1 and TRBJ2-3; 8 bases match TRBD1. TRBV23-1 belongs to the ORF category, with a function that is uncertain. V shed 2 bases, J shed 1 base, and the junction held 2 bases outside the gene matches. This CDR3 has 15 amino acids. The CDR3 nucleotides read TGCGCCAGCAGTCAAGGGGGACAGGGCACAGATACGCAGTATTTT. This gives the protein CASSQGGQGTDTQYF.

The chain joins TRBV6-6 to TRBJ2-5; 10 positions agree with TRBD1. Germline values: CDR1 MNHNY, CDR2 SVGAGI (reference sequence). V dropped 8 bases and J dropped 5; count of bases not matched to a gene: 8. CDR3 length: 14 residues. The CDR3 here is CASRGQGNSETQYF. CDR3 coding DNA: TGTGCCAGCCGGGGACAGGGGAATTCTGAGACCCAGTACTTC.

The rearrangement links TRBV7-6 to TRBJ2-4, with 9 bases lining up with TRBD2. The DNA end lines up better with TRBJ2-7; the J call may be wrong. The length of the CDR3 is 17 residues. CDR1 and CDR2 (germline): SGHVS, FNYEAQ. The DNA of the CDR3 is TGTGCCAGCAGCTCTCATCCGCGGGGCGGGAGGGCCGCCGAGCAGTACTTC. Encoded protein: CASSSHPRGGRAAEQYF.

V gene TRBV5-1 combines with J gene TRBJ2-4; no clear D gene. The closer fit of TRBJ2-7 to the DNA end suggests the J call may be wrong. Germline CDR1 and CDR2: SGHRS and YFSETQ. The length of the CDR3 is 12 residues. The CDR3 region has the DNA TGCGCCAGCTATGACAACCCCTACGAGCAGTACTTC. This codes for CASYDNPYEQYF.

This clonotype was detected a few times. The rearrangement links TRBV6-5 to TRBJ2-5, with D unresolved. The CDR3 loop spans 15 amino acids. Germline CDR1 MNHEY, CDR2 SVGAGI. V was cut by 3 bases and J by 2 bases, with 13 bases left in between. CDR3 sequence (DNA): TGTGCCAGCAGTTATGGGGAAAGTGGACAAGAGACCCAGTACTTC. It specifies CASSYGESGQETQYF.

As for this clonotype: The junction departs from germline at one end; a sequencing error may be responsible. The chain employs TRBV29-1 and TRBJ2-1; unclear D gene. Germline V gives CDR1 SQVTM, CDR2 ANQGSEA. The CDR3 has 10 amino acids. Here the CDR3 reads CNVGRNEQFF. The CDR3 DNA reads TGCAACGTTGGTCGCAATGAGCAGTTCTTC.

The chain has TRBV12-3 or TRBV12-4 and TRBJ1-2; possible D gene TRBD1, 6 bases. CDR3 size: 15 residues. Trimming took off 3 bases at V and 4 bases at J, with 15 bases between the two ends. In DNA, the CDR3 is TGTGCCAGCAGTTTCTCGGGGGCAATGGTCTATGGCTACACCTTC. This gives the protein CASSFSGAMVYGYTF.

The CDR3 bases are TGTGCCAGCAGCGTAGCGGGAGAGGGGACAGATACGCAGTATTTT. Amino acid sequence: CASSVAGEGTDTQYF. This sequence joins TRBV9 and TRBJ2-3; D possibly corresponds to TRBD2 (6 bases). The CDR3 is made up of 15 amino acids. Germline V gene data show CDR1 as SGDLS and CDR2 as YYNGEE. Trimming took off 0 bases at V and 3 bases at J, with 11 bases between the two ends.

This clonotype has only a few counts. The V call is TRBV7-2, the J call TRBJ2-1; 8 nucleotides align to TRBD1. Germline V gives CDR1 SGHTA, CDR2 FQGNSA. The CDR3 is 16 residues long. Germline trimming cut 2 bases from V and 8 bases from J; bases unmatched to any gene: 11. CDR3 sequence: CASSLKGAGGIDEQFF. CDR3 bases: TGTGCCAGCAGCTTAAAGGGGGCAGGGGGCATAGATGAGCAGTTCTTC.

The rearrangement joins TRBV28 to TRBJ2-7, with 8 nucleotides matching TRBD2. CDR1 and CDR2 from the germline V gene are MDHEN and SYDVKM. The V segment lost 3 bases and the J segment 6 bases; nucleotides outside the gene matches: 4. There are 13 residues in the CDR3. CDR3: CASSFPLAGEQYF. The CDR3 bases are TGTGCCAGCAGTTTTCCCCTAGCGGGCGAGCAGTACTTC.

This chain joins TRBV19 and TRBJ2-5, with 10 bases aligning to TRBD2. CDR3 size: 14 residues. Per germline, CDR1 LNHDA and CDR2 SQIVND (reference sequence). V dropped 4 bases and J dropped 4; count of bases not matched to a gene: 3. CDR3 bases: TGTGCCAGTAGTACGGCTAGCGGGAGAGAGACCCAGTACTTC. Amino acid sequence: CASSTASGRETQYF. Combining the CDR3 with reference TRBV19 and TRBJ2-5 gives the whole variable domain DGGITQSPKYLFRKEGQNVTLSCEQNLNHDAMYWYRQDPGQGLRLIYYSQIVNDFQKGDIAEGYSVSREKKESFPLTVTSAQKNPTAFYLCASSTASGRETQYFGPGTRLLVL.

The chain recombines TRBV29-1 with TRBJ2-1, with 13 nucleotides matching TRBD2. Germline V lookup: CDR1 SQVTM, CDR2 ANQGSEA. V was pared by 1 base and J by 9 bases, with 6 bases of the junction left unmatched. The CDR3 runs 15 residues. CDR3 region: CSVEAGTSGAIEQFF. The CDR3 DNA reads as TGCAGCGTTGAAGCGGGGACTAGCGGGGCCATTGAGCAGTTCTTC.

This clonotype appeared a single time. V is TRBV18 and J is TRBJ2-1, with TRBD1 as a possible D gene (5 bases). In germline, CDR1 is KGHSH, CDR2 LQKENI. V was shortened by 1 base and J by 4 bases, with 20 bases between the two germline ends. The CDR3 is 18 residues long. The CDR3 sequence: CASSPRKGQGGEYNEQFF. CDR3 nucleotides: TGTGCCAGCTCACCACGAAAGGGGCAGGGTGGAGAGTACAATGAGCAGTTCTTC.

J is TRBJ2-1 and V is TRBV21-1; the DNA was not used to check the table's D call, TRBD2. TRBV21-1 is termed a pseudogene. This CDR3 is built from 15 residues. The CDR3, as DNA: TGTGCCAGCAGCGGAGCGGGAGGATGGTACAATGAGCAGTTCTTC. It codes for CASSGAGGWYNEQFF.

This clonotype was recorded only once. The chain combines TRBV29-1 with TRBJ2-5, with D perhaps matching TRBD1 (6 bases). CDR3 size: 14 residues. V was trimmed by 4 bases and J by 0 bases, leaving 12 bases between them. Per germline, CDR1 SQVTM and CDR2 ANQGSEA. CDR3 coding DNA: TGCAGCGTTGGAATCAGGGACAACCAAGAGACCCAGTACTTC. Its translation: CSVGIRDNQETQYF.

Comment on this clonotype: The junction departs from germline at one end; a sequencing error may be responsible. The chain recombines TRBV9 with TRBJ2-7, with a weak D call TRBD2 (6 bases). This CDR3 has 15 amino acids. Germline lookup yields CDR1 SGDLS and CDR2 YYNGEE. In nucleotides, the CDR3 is TGCGCCAGCAGCGTAGGAGGAGGGAGAAACTACGAGCAGTACTTC. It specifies CASSVGGGRNYEQYF.

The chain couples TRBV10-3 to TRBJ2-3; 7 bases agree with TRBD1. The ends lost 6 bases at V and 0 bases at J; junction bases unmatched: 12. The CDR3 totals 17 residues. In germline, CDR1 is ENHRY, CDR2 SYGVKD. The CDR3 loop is CAIRGQGTAPSTDTQYF. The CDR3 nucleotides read TGTGCCATCAGGGGGCAGGGGACAGCCCCTAGCACAGATACGCAGTATTTT.

The CDR3 spells CASSSPGDRDADTQYF. For the CDR3, the DNA is TGTGCCAGCAGCTCCCCGGGGGACAGGGACGCAGATACGCAGTATTTT. The J gene is TRBJ2-3, the V gene TRBV7-9, with 9 nucleotides matching TRBD1. The germline V gene encodes CDR1 SEHNR and CDR2 FQNEAQ (reference sequence). V shed 4 bases, J shed 4 bases, and the junction held 9 bases outside the gene matches. The CDR3 spans 16 residues.

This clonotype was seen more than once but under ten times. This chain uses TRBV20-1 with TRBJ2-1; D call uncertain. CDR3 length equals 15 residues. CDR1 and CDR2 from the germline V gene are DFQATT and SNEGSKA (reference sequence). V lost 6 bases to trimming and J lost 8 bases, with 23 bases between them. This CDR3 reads CSAPVGAIYIDEQFF. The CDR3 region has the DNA TGCAGTGCCCCAGTAGGCGCGATCTATATCGATGAGCAGTTCTTC.

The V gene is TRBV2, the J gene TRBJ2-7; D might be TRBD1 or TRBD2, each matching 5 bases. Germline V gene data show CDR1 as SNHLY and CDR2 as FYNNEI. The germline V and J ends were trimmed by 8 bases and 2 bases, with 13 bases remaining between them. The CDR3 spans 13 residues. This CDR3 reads CASVGGDTYEQYF. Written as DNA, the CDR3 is TGTGCCAGCGTTGGGGGAGACACCTACGAGCAGTACTTC.

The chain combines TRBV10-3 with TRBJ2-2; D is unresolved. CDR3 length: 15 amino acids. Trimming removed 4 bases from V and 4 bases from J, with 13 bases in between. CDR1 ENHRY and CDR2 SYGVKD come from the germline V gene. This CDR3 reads CAISGSTDITGELFF. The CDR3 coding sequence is TGTGCCATCAGTGGTAGTACCGACATCACCGGGGAGCTGTTTTTT.

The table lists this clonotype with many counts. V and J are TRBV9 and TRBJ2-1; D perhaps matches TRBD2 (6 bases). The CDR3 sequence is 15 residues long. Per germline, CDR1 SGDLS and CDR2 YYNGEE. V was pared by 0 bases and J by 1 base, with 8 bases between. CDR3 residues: CASSVGAGSYNEQFF. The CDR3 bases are TGTGCCAGCAGCGTAGGGGCGGGGTCCTACAATGAGCAGTTCTTC. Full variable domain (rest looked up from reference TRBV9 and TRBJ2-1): DSGVTQTPKHLITATGQRVTLRCSPRSGDLSVYWYQQSLDQGLQFLIQYYNGEERAKGNILERFSAQQFPDLHSELNLSSLELGDSALYFCASSVGAGSYNEQFFGPGTRLTVL.

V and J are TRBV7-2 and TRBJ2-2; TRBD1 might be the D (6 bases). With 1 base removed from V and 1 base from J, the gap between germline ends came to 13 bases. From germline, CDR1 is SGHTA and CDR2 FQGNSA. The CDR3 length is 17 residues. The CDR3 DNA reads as TGTGCCAGCAGCTTAGTCCCGGCCAGGGGGAACACCGGGGAGCTGTTTTTT. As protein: CASSLVPARGNTGELFF.

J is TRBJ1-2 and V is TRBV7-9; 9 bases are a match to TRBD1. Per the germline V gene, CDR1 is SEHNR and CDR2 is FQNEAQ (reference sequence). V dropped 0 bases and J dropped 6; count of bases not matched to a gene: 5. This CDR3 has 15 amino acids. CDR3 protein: CASSLAGTGRDGYTF. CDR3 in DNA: TGTGCCAGCAGCTTAGCCGGGACAGGGAGGGATGGCTACACCTTC.

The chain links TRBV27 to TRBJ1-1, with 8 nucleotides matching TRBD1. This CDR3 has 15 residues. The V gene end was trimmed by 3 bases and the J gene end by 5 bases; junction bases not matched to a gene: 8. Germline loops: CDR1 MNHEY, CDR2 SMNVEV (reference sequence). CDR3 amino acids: CASSFYTGGRTEAFF. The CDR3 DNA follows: TGTGCCAGCAGTTTTTATACAGGGGGGAGGACTGAAGCTTTCTTT.

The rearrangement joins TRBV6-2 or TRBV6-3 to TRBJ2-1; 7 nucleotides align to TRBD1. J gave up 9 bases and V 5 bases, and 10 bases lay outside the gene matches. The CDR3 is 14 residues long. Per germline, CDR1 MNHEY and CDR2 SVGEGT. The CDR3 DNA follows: TGTGCCAGCAGTGTATCTGGGACAGTAGGTGAGCAGTTCTTC. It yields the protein CASSVSGTVGEQFF.

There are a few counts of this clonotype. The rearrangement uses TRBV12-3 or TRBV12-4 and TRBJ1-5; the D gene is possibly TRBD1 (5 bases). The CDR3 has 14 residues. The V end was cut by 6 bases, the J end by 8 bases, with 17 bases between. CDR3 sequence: CASSPGGGSKPQHF. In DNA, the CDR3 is TGTGCCAGCAGCCCTGGGGGGGGTTCGAAGCCCCAGCATTTT.